The 12 T cell receptor beta chains below come from one sample, sequenced in a study of blood T cell repertoires in COVID-19. The data were produced by immunoSEQ multiplex PCR, yet TCRdb's version contains in-frame clones alone and is incomplete. Among about 230,000 clones listed, 80% to 90% were seen once. The sample was peripheral blood. The receptors stem from a man aged 40-49 years with acute or convalescent COVID-19.

The table lists this clone with a count of one. This chain connects TRBV5-6 to TRBJ1-5; no reliable D call. This CDR3 comprises 17 residues. Looked up from germline, CDR1 is SGHDT and CDR2 is YYEEEE. The ends were cut back, 4 bases at V and 3 bases at J, with 20 bases in the middle. The CDR3 spells CASSPQWRVLNNQPQHF. Here the CDR3 DNA reads TGTGCCAGCAGCCCTCAGTGGAGGGTCTTGAACAATCAGCCCCAGCATTTT.

CDR3 in DNA: TGTGCCAGCCACGAATACGGGGGGTCTTCCTACGAGCAGTACTTC. Protein product: CASHEYGGSSYEQYF. This rearrangement joins TRBV2 to TRBJ2-7; 7 nucleotides align to TRBD2. Unmatched junction bases numbered 11, after V lost 8 bases and J lost 1 base. Germline V gene sequence: CDR1 SNHLY, CDR2 FYNNEI. CDR3 length: 15 residues.

The V call is TRBV5-1, the J call TRBJ1-1; 8 bases are shared with TRBD1. The CDR3 extends over 14 amino acids. Trimming removed 4 bases from V and 3 bases from J; junction bases left unmatched: 5. Germline-derived CDR1 and CDR2 are SGHRS and YFSETQ. In DNA form, the CDR3 reads TGCGCCAGCAGCCCGGACAGGGTCTACACTGAAGCTTTCTTT. Protein sequence: CASSPDRVYTEAFF. Full variable domain (outside the CDR3, taken from reference TRBV5-1 and TRBJ1-1): KAGVTQTPRYLIKTRGQQVTLSCSPISGHRSVSWYQQTPGQGLQFLFEYFSETQRNKGNFPGRFSGRQFSNSRSEMNVSTLELGDSALYLCASSPDRVYTEAFFGQGTRLTVV.

The chain links TRBV18 to TRBJ1-1; 7 nucleotides align to TRBD1. With V trimmed by 4 bases and J by 1 base, 3 bases remained unmatched. The germline CDR1 and CDR2 sequences are KGHSH and LQKENI. The CDR3 runs 14 residues. CDR3 sequence reads: CASSLGQPNTEAFF. The CDR3 DNA is TGTGCCAGCTCACTGGGACAGCCGAACACTGAAGCTTTCTTT. Full variable domain (outside the CDR3, taken from reference TRBV18 and TRBJ1-1): NAGVMQNPRHLVRRRGQEARLRCSPMKGHSHVYWYRQLPEEGLKFMVYLQKENIIDESGMPKERFSAEFPKEGPSILRIQQVVRGDSAAYFCASSLGQPNTEAFFGQGTRLTVV.

The chain is built from TRBV5-8 and TRBJ2-4; weak D call: TRBD1 (6 bases). The CDR3 contains 15 residues. Germline CDR1 and CDR2: SGHTS and YDEGEE. Trimming pared 5 bases from V and 0 bases from J, leaving 12 bases between. CDR3 protein: CASRQDRLAKNIQYF. In nucleotides, the CDR3 is TGTGCCAGCAGGCAGGACAGACTAGCCAAAAACATTCAGTACTTC.

The gene calls are TRBV25-1 and TRBJ1-2; D might be TRBD1 (6 bases). The CDR3 spans 17 residues. CDR1 and CDR2 (germline): MGHDK, SYGVNS. Trimming removed 1 base at V and 6 bases at J, with 21 bases between. CDR3 region: CASSEWTVNSRDDGYTF. The CDR3 region has the DNA TGTGCCAGCAGTGAATGGACAGTGAATTCAAGGGATGATGGCTACACCTTC.

The V and J genes are TRBV27 and TRBJ2-6, with D maybe TRBD1 (6 bases). CDR1 is MNHEY and CDR2 is SMNVEV in the germline V gene (reference sequence). This CDR3 comprises 15 residues. Trimming left V 4 bases short and J 2 bases short, with 9 bases between. In nucleotides, the CDR3 is TGTGCCAGCAGTTCACAGGGTCCTGGGGCCAACGTCCTGACTTTC. Protein sequence: CASSSQGPGANVLTF.

The chain joins TRBV12-3 or TRBV12-4 to TRBJ1-4, with a tentative D call TRBD1 (6 bases). The V end lost 6 bases, the J end lost 12 bases, and 14 bases lay between the germline ends. The CDR3 consists of 12 residues. The CDR3 sequence is CASSRVDSELFF. DNA for the CDR3: TGTGCCAGCAGCCGAGTGGACAGCGAACTGTTTTTT.

The chain is built from TRBV7-8 and TRBJ2-5; 7 bases are shared with TRBD2. The germline gives CDR1 SGHVS, CDR2 FQNEAQ. The V and J ends lost 5 bases and 5 bases, in that order; junction bases with no gene match: 14. The CDR3 runs to 16 residues. This chain's CDR3 is CASSRTRVFAGETQYF. CDR3 in DNA: TGTGCCAGCAGCCGGACTAGGGTTTTTGCCGGGGAGACCCAGTACTTC.

The genes are TRBV7-2 and TRBJ2-2; 8 nucleotides agree with TRBD2. J lost 0 bases, V lost 5 bases, and 2 bases had no gene match. Germline CDR1 is SGHTA and CDR2 is FQGNSA. This CDR3 spans 15 amino acids. CDR3 coding DNA: TGTGCCAGCAGCGTGGGACTAGCGAACACCGGGGAGCTGTTTTTT. It is translated as CASSVGLANTGELFF. The complete variable domain, with remaining parts taken from reference TRBV7-2 and TRBJ2-2, reads GAGVSQSPSNKVTEKGKDVELRCDPISGHTALYWYRQSLGQGLEFLIYFQGNSAPDKSGLPSDRFSAERTGGSVSTLTIQRTQQEDSAVYLCASSVGLANTGELFFGEGSRLTVL.

V usage is TRBV15 and J usage is TRBJ2-7, with a tentative D call TRBD1 (5 bases). The V gene's germline CDR1 is LNHNV and CDR2 YYDKDF (reference sequence). The germline V and J ends were trimmed by 0 bases and 12 bases, with 18 bases remaining between them. There are 14 residues in the CDR3. The CDR3 region has the DNA TGTGCCACCAGCAGAGATTACGAATTAGGGGTAAGGTACTTC. Translation gives CATSRDYELGVRYF.

This rearrangement joins TRBV2 to TRBJ1-1; TRBD1 agrees at 8 bases. The junction had 6 bases not matched to a gene; V was cut back by 0 bases and J by 6 bases. Germline-derived CDR1 and CDR2 are SNHLY and FYNNEI. The CDR3 length is 15 residues. The CDR3 loop reads CASSEASVQGAEAFF. CDR3 nucleotides: TGTGCCAGCAGTGAAGCCAGTGTACAGGGGGCTGAAGCTTTCTTT.